The rows below give T cell receptor beta chains drawn from one sample of a study of blood T cell repertoires in COVID-19. This table comes from immunoSEQ multiplex PCR, and its TCRdb copy is limited to in-frame clones, with some not included. The table records approximately 300,000 clones, around 85% of them present only once. The specimen sequenced was PBMCs or T cells enriched from blood (not recorded which). These receptors were obtained from a woman aged 30 to 39 who had been exposed to COVID-19. CDR3s include the opening cysteine and the closing phenylalanine or tryptophan. The order of the fields is CDR3 protein, CDR3 DNA, V gene, J gene, D gene, clone size. D genes are given only for firm matches. Clone size is given for some rows only: seen once, a few or many times, or a class if the clone is expanded.

CDR3: CAWSVGGASNSPLHF
DNA: TGTGCCTGGAGTGTTGGAGGGGCCAGTAATTCACCCCTCCACTTT
V: TRBV30
J: TRBJ1-6
D: .
size: .

CDR3: CASTQALRDSYGYTF
DNA: TGTGCCAGCACCCAAGCGCTCCGGGACAGCTATGGCTACACCTTC
V: TRBV9
J: TRBJ1-2
D: TRBD1
size: .

CDR3: CASSPGLALAAQETQYF
DNA: TGTGCCAGCAGCCCAGGGCTCGCCCTAGCGGCACAAGAGACCCAGTACTTC
V: TRBV9
J: TRBJ2-5
D: TRBD2
size: .

CDR3: CASSTSSTLSGANVLTF
DNA: TGTGCCAGCAGCACCTCATCGACACTCTCTGGGGCCAACGTCCTGACTTTC
V: TRBV7-3
J: TRBJ2-6
D: .
size: .

CDR3: CASSFGLVPFREQYF
DNA: TGTGCCAGCAGTTTTGGACTAGTACCCTTCCGCGAGCAGTACTTC
V: TRBV27
J: TRBJ2-7
D: TRBD2
size: .

CDR3: CASSLEHANSPLHF
DNA: TGTGCCAGCAGCTTGGAACACGCTAATTCACCCCTCCACTTT
V: TRBV5-4
J: TRBJ1-6
D: .
size: .

CDR3: CASSQNSGVDQPQHF
DNA: TGTGCCAGCAGCCAAAATTCAGGGGTCGATCAGCCCCAGCATTTT
V: TRBV3-1/TRBV3-2
J: TRBJ1-5
D: .
size: .

CDR3: CATSARLGAYYGYTF
DNA: TGTGCCACCTCCGCTAGATTGGGGGCCTACTATGGCTACACCTTC
V: TRBV28
J: TRBJ1-2
D: .
size: .

CDR3: CASSGRGSSYKQYF
DNA: TGCGCCAGCAGCGGGCGGGGAAGCTCCTACAAGCAGTACTTC
V: TRBV5-1
J: TRBJ2-7
D: .
size: .

CDR3: CASSFSSGELFF
DNA: TGTGCCAGCAGCTTCTCCTCCGGGGAGCTGTTTTTT
V: TRBV7-3
J: TRBJ2-2
D: .
size: .

CDR3: CASSAGTANYGYTF
DNA: TGCGCCAGCAGCGCGGGGACAGCTAACTATGGCTACACCTTC
V: TRBV5-1
J: TRBJ1-2
D: TRBD1
size: few

CDR3: CASSQDETASNTEAFF
DNA: TGTGCCAGCAGCCAGGATGAGACAGCGAGTAACACTGAAGCTTTCTTT
V: TRBV3-1/TRBV3-2
J: TRBJ1-1
D: .
size: once

CDR3: CASSDSHSGGYEQYF
DNA: TGCGCCAGCAGCGACTCTCATTCCGGTGGCTACGAGCAGTACTTC
V: TRBV5-1
J: TRBJ2-7
D: .
size: .

CDR3: CASSRGRRGDIYEQYF
DNA: TGTGCCAGCAGCCGCGGGAGGCGGGGGGACATCTACGAGCAGTACTTC
V: TRBV3-1/TRBV3-2
J: TRBJ2-7
D: TRBD2
size: few

CDR3: CASSLAVSSYEQYF
DNA: TGCGCCAGCAGCTTGGCTGTTAGCTCCTACGAGCAGTACTTC
V: TRBV5-1
J: TRBJ2-7
D: .
size: .

CDR3: CASSLRQVSETQYF
DNA: TGTGCCAGCAGCCTAAGACAGGTATCGGAGACCCAGTACTTC
V: TRBV7-8
J: TRBJ2-5
D: .
size: .

CDR3: CASSVPGREGADTQYF
DNA: TGTGCCAGCAGTGTCCCAGGGCGGGAGGGCGCAGATACGCAGTATTTT
V: TRBV2
J: TRBJ2-3
D: TRBD2
size: .

CDR3: CASSPRQGPNTGELFF
DNA: TGTGCCAGCTCACCACGACAGGGGCCGAACACCGGGGAGCTGTTTTTT
V: TRBV18
J: TRBJ2-2
D: TRBD1
size: few

CDR3: CASSLTEKETQYF
DNA: TGTGCCAGCAGTTTAACTGAGAAAGAGACCCAGTACTTC
V: TRBV12-3/TRBV12-4
J: TRBJ2-5
D: .
size: few

CDR3: CASSQAPGQGYEQYF
DNA: TGCGCCAGCAGCCAAGCGCCGGGACAGGGTTACGAGCAGTACTTC
V: TRBV4-1
J: TRBJ2-7
D: TRBD1
size: .

CDR3: CASSSLYDEQFF
DNA: TGTGCCAGCAGCTCCCTATACGATGAGCAGTTCTTC
V: TRBV7-9
J: TRBJ2-1
D: .
size: .

CDR3: CASSIRTFNTEAFF
DNA: TGTGCCAGTAGTATCAGAACCTTTAACACTGAAGCTTTCTTT
V: TRBV19
J: TRBJ1-1
D: .
size: .

CDR3: CASSGTGGANDGYTF
DNA: TGTGCCAGCAGTGGGACAGGGGGCGCTAATGATGGCTACACCTTC
V: TRBV28
J: TRBJ1-2
D: TRBD1
size: few

CDR3: CASSEGENQPQHF
DNA: TGTGCCAGCTCCGAAGGGGAAAATCAGCCCCAGCATTTT
V: TRBV18
J: TRBJ1-5
D: .
size: .

CDR3: CASRYKGHTNTEAFF
DNA: TGTGCCAGCAGATATAAGGGACATACGAACACTGAAGCTTTCTTT
V: TRBV6-5
J: TRBJ1-1
D: .
size: .

CDR3: CASSSRDFNSPLHF
DNA: TGTGCCAGCAGTAGTCGCGATTTCAATTCACCCCTCCACTTT
V: TRBV25-1
J: TRBJ1-6
D: .
size: once